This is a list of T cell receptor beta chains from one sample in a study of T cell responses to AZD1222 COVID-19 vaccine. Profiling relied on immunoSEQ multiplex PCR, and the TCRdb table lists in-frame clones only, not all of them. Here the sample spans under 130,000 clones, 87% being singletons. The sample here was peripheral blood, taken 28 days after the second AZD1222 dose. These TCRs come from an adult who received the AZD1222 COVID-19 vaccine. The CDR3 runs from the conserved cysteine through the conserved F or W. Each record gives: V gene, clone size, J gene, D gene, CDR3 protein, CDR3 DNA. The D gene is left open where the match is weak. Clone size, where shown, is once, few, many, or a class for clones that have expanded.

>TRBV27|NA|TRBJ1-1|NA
CASSPKFGNTEAFF
TGTGCCAGCAGCCCCAAATTCGGCAACACTGAAGCTTTCTTT
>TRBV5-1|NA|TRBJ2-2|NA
CASSSRLLGTGELFF
TGCGCCAGCAGCTCCAGGCTGCTAGGCACCGGGGAGCTGTTTTTT
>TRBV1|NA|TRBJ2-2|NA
CTSSQDPTSGRALGTGELFF
TGCACCAGCAGCCAAGATCCGACTAGCGGGAGGGCCCTCGGCACCGGGGAGCTGTTTTTT
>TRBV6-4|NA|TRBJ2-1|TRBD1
CASSDSWTGDEDEQFF
TGTGCCAGCAGTGACTCTTGGACAGGGGATGAGGATGAGCAGTTCTTC
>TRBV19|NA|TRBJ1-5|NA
CASSSSALDGNNQPQHF
TGTGCCAGTAGTTCCTCCGCCCTGGACGGGAACAATCAGCCCCAGCATTTT
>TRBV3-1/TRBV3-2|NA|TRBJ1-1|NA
CASSQDHQAGKAFF
TGTGCCAGCAGCCAAGATCACCAGGCGGGTAAAGCTTTCTTT
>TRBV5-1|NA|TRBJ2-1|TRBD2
CASSWQGVDEREPDEQFF
TGCGCCAGCAGTTGGCAGGGAGTGGACGAGCGGGAGCCCGATGAGCAGTTCTTC
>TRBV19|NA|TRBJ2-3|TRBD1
CASSGGLGTGTDTQYF
TGTGCCAGTAGTGGGGGCCTGGGGACAGGCACAGATACGCAGTATTTT
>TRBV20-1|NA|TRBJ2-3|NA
CSARSRDTQYF
TGCAGTGCTAGAAGCAGAGATACGCAGTATTTT
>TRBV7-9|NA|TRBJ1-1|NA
CASRLSPGRFTEAFF
TGTGCCAGCAGGCTGAGCCCGGGGCGCTTTACTGAAGCTTTCTTT
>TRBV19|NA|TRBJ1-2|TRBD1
CASSSTDRGLNYGYTF
TGTGCCAGTAGTTCCACGGACAGGGGGCTAAACTATGGCTACACCTTC
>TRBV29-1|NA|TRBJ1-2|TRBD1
CSIRRDREETNYGYTF
TGCAGCATCCGCCGGGACAGAGAGGAGACTAACTATGGCTACACCTTC
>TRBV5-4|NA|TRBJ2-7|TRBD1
CASSTGQGDEQYF
TGTGCCAGCAGCACGGGACAGGGAGACGAGCAGTACTTC
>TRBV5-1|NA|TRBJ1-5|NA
CASSPDGAYSNQPQHF
TGCGCCAGCAGCCCCGATGGAGCTTATAGCAATCAGCCCCAGCATTTT
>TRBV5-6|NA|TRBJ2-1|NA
CASSQFTRDNEQFF
TGTGCCAGCAGCCAGTTTACTAGAGACAATGAGCAGTTCTTC
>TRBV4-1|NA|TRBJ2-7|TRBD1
CASSQRGDRADYEQYF
TGCGCCAGCAGCCAAAGGGGGGACAGGGCGGACTACGAGCAGTACTTC
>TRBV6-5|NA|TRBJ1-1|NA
CASIRPRGGNTEAFF
TGTGCCAGCATCCGTCCCAGGGGCGGGAACACTGAAGCTTTCTTT
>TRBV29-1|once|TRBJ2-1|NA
CSVVLGVNYNEQFF
TGCAGCGTGGTGTTGGGGGTAAACTACAATGAGCAGTTCTTC
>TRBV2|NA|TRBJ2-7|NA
CASSPSYEQYF
TGTGCCAGCAGCCCCTCCTACGAGCAGTACTTC
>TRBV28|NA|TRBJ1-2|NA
CASSKTVGGYTF
TGTGCCAGCAGCAAAACGGTCGGGGGCTACACCTTC
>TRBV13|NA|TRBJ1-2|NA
CASRYDRWTSNNYGYTF
TGTGCCAGCAGATACGACAGGTGGACGTCGAATAACTATGGCTACACCTTC
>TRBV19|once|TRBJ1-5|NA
CASSIGQGGQPQHF
TGTGCCAGTAGTATTGGGCAGGGCGGTCAGCCCCAGCATTTT
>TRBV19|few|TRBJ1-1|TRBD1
CASSHRGGGTEAFF
TGTGCCAGTAGCCACAGGGGCGGGGGGACTGAAGCTTTCTTT
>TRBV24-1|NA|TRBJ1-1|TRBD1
CATSVDRGDMTEAFF
TGTGCCACCAGTGTCGACAGGGGAGATATGACTGAAGCTTTCTTT
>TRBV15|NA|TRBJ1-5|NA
CATSRDLAGAENQPQHF
TGTGCCACCAGCAGAGATTTGGCCGGGGCAGAGAATCAGCCCCAGCATTTT
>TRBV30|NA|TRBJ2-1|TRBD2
CAWDSGRLPYNEQFF
TGTGCCTGGGATAGCGGGAGACTCCCCTACAATGAGCAGTTCTTC
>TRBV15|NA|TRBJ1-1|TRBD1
CATSRGQGATEAFF
TGTGCCACCAGCAGAGGACAGGGGGCCACTGAAGCTTTCTTT
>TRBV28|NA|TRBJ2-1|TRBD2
CASSPLFGTSGKHEQFF
TGTGCCAGCAGTCCACTCTTCGGGACTAGCGGGAAGCATGAGCAGTTCTTC
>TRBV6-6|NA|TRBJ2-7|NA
CASSSSGTRVYEQYF
TGTGCCAGCAGTTCTTCCGGGACCAGGGTGTACGAGCAGTACTTC
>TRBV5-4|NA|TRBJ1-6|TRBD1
CASSVDRGQVGNSPLHF
TGTGCCAGCAGCGTTGACAGGGGGCAGGTCGGGAATTCACCCCTCCACTTT
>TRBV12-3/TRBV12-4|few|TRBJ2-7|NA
CASSLLGSHEQYF
TGTGCCAGCAGTTTATTAGGGTCCCACGAGCAGTACTTC
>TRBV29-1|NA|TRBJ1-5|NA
CSVGGDQPQHF
TGCAGCGTTGGTGGCGATCAGCCCCAGCATTTT
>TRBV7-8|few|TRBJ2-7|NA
CASSPGPPYEQYF
TGTGCCAGCAGCCCAGGGCCCCCCTACGAGCAGTACTTC
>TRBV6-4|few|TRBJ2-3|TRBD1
CASSLQGAADTQYF
TGTGCCAGCAGTTTACAGGGGGCTGCAGATACGCAGTATTTT
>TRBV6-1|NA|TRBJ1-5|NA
CASSGPGTGGYQPQHF
TGTGCCAGCAGTGGCCCGGGAACCGGGGGGTATCAGCCCCAGCATTTT
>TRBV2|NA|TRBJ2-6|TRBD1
CASRPGQGNSGANVLTF
TGTGCCAGCCGTCCGGGACAGGGTAACTCTGGGGCCAACGTCCTGACTTTC
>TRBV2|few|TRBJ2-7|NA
CASSKGSYEQYF
TGTGCCAGCAGTAAAGGATCCTACGAGCAGTACTTC
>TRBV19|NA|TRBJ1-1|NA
CASSRGQYMNTEAFF
TGTGCCAGTAGTCGCGGACAGTACATGAACACTGAAGCTTTCTTT
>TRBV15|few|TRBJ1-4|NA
CATSIGSLKEKLFF
TGTGCCACCAGCATTGGGAGTTTAAAGGAAAAACTGTTTTTT
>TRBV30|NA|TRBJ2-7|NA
CAWSGETSQYEQYF
TGTGCCTGGAGTGGGGAAACTAGCCAATACGAGCAGTACTTC
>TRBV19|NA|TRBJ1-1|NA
CASSKTAMNTEAFF
TGTGCCAGTAGTAAAACAGCGATGAACACTGAAGCTTTCTTT
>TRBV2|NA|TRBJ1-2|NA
CASSEVQRNYGYTF
TGTGCCAGCAGTGAGGTACAGCGTAACTATGGCTACACCTTC
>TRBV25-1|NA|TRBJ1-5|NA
CASIGLPKDSSNQPQHF
TGTGCCAGCATAGGGCTCCCCAAGGACAGTAGCAATCAGCCCCAGCATTTT
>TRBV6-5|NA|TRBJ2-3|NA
CASSHRYTDTQYF
TGTGCCAGCAGTCACAGGTACACAGATACGCAGTATTTT
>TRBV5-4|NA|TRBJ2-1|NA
CASSLLGRSYNEQFF
TGTGCCAGCAGCTTGTTAGGCCGCTCCTACAATGAGCAGTTCTTC
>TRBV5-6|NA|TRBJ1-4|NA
CASSLPGWGEKLFF
TGTGCCAGCAGCTTGCCAGGGTGGGGTGAAAAACTGTTTTTT
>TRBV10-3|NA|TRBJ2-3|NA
CAISESVTDTQYF
TGTGCCATCAGTGAGTCGGTGACAGATACGCAGTATTTT
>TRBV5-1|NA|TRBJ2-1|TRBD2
CASSFGLAGYYNEQFF
TGCGCCAGCAGCTTCGGACTAGCGGGGTACTACAATGAGCAGTTCTTC
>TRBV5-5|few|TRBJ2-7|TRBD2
CASSLLAGGPYEQYF
TGTGCCAGCAGCTTGCTAGCGGGAGGACCCTACGAGCAGTACTTC